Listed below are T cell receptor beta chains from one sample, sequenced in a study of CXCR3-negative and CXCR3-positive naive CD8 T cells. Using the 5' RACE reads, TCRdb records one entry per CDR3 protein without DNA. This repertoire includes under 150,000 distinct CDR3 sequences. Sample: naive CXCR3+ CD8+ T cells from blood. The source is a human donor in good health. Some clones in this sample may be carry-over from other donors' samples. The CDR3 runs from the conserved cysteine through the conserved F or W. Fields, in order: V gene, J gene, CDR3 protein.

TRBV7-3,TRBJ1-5,CASSWTNSNQPQHF
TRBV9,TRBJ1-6,CASSQGGGSSPLHF
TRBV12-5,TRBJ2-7,CASGLGGAGASYEQYF
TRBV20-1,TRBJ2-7,CSARPLRGRDSYEQYF
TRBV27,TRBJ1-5,CASSSTGEVGQPQHF
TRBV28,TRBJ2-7,CASSRLGTGPYEQYF
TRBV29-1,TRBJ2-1,CSVASDSSNEQFF
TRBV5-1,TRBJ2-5,CASSFWTSGGSYSETQYF
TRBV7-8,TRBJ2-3,CASSLFSTDTQYF
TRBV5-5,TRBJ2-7,CASSFPAGQSYEQYF